This paragraph reports one T cell receptor beta chain. The antigen is undetermined. This CDR3 comprises 15 residues. Germline CDR1 reads MNHEY; CDR2 reads SMNVEV (reference sequence). These data originate in a study of monozygotic twins with inflammatory bowel disease. Template-switch reactions added UMIs with a 6-nucleotide sample barcode. TCRdb re-called the 5' RACE reads; one entry per CDR3 protein, DNA not given. The sample has hundreds of thousands of distinct CDR3 sequences. Study observations and caveats: In the analysis, different T cell subtypes could not be told apart. Healthy co-twins, by inverse Simpson, had higher TCRbeta diversity than their siblings with IBD. IBD patients exhibited fewer clonotypes shared with other individuals than healthy twins, particularly with disease activity.

The sequenced sample consisted of blood. This sequence was found in a human donor with ulcerative colitis or Crohn's disease, or a healthy co-twin of an affected twin (not recorded which). The chain uses TRBV27 and TRBJ2-7; the D gene TCRdb calls, TRBD1, cannot be checked with no DNA. This CDR3 is CASVERRGAPYEQYF.